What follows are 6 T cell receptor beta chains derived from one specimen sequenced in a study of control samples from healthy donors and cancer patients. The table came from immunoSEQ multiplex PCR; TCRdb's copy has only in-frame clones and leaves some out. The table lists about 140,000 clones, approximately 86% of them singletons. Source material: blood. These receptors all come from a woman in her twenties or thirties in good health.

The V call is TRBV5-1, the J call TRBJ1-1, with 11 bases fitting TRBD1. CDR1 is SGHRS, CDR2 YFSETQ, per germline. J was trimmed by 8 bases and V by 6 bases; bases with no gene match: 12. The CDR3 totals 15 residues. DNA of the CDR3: TGCGCCAGCATAGGAGCCGGGACAGGGGGTAAAGAAGCTTTCTTT. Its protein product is CASIGAGTGGKEAFF. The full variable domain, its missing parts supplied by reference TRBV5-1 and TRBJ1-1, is KAGVTQTPRYLIKTRGQQVTLSCSPISGHRSVSWYQQTPGQGLQFLFEYFSETQRNKGNFPGRFSGRQFSNSRSEMNVSTLELGDSALYLCASIGAGTGGKEAFFGQGTRLTVV.

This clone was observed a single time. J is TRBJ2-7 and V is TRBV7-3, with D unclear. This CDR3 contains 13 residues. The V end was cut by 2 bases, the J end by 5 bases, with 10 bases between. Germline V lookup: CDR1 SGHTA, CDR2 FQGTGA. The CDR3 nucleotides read TGTGCCAGCAGCTTACACGGCAGGAACGAGCAGTACTTC. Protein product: CASSLHGRNEQYF.

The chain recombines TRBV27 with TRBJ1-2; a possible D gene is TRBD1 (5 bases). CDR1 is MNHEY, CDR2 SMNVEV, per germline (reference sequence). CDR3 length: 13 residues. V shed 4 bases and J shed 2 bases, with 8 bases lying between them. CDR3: CASSWGSNYGYTF. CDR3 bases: TGTGCCAGCAGTTGGGGCAGCAACTATGGCTACACCTTC.

CDR3 DNA: TGTGCCAGCTCACCACCTGGGGGCCATCACGGTGGCTACACCTTC. This encodes CASSPPGGHHGGYTF. V gene TRBV18 combines with J gene TRBJ1-2; D perhaps matches TRBD1 (6 bases). CDR1 and CDR2 from the germline V gene are KGHSH and LQKENI. V was shortened by 0 bases and J by 7 bases, with 15 bases between the two germline ends. CDR3 size: 15 residues.

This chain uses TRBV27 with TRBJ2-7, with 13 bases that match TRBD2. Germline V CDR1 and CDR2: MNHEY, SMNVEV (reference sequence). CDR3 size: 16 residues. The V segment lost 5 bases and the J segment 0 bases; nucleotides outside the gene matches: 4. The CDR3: CASSPRTSGSSYEQYF. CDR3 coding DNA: TGTGCCAGCAGTCCCCGGACTAGCGGGAGCTCCTACGAGCAGTACTTC.

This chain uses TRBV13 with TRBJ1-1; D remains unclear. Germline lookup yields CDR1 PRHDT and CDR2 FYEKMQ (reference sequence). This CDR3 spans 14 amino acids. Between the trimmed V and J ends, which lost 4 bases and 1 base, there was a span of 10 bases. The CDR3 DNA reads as TGTGCCAGCAGCTCCTTCTCCCCGAACACTGAAGCTTTCTTT. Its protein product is CASSSFSPNTEAFF.